Included here is one T cell receptor beta chain sequence, with context. All donors came from Russia, were Caucasian and healthy, and spanned ages about 6 to 95. Extraction of total RNA produced a minimum of 5 micrograms from each sample. These data come from a study of blood T cells in healthy people across ages. Trimming cost V 7 bases and J 5 bases, with 18 bases left between them. CDR1 SGHDT and CDR2 YYEEEE come from the germline V gene. The CDR3 runs 14 residues. Together with a sample-barcoded 5' primer, a J-beta primer mix was included in a second PCR lasting about 7 to 12 cycles. TCRdb reanalysed the 5' RACE reads using MiXCR and keeps one entry per CDR3 protein. The sample includes approximately 730,000 distinct CDR3 sequences, 53% of them seen just once.

The rearrangement joins TRBV5-6 to TRBJ2-5; possibly TRBD1 for D (5 bases). This TCR was recovered from an elderly man in good health. The sequenced sample was blood. The CDR3 protein is CASRTSLAGETQYF. DNA of the CDR3: TGTGCCAGCCGGACAAGCCTCGCCGGGGAGACCCAGTACTTC.